Below, 8 T cell receptor beta chains from the same sample are listed, as sequenced in a study of shared clonotypes between healthy human individuals. The data were produced by immunoSEQ multiplex PCR, yet TCRdb's version contains in-frame clones alone and is incomplete. The sample carries 1.6 million or so clones, approximately 98.5% recorded once. Sequenced input: naive CD4+ T cells sorted from blood. Described subset: CD45RA+ positively selected. The receptors were gathered from a man between 25 and 39 years old in good health.

This chain uses TRBV6-4 with TRBJ1-1; 10 nucleotides agree with TRBD1. Germline loops: CDR1 MRHNA, CDR2 SNTAGT. The V segment lost 2 bases and the J segment 0 bases; nucleotides outside the gene matches: 12. This CDR3 has 19 residues. The chain's CDR3 is CASSDPPGTGAIVNTEAFF. In DNA, the CDR3 is TGTGCCAGCAGTGACCCACCCGGGACAGGGGCCATCGTGAACACTGAAGCTTTCTTT.

The chain carries TRBV27 and TRBJ2-7; 7 bases agree with TRBD2. Germline V lookup: CDR1 MNHEY, CDR2 SMNVEV (reference sequence). This CDR3 is built from 13 residues. V lost 11 bases, J lost 6 bases, and 13 bases stayed unmatched. CDR3 loop: CAAGRTRLSEQYF. The DNA of the CDR3 is TGTGCCGCAGGCAGGACTAGGCTGTCCGAGCAGTACTTC.

The V and J genes are TRBV11-2 and TRBJ2-1, with 11 bases matching TRBD2. With 7 bases clipped from V and 5 bases from J, the junction kept 13 bases outside the gene matches. Per germline, CDR1 SGHAT and CDR2 FQNNGV. This CDR3 contains 17 residues. The CDR3 spells CASTTRGVGLADNEQFF. CDR3 nucleotide sequence: TGTGCCAGCACTACCCGAGGGGTGGGACTAGCGGACAATGAGCAGTTCTTC.

This clone came up a few times. The V call is TRBV10-3, the J call TRBJ2-7; 7 positions agree with TRBD1. J lost 5 bases, V lost 6 bases, and 7 bases had no gene match. Germline CDR1 ENHRY, CDR2 SYGVKD. This CDR3 has 13 residues. DNA of the CDR3: TGTGCCATCAGGAGAGGACAGGCCCACGAGCAGTACTTC. Translated, it gives CAIRRGQAHEQYF.

CDR3 in DNA: TGTGCCAGCAGCTCTGAGGCGTCGAATGAGCAGTTCTTC. This sequence encodes CASSSEASNEQFF. This rearrangement joins TRBV5-8 to TRBJ2-1; D is uncertain. The germline V and J ends were trimmed by 3 bases and 7 bases, with 11 bases remaining between them. CDR3 size: 13 residues. Germline loops: CDR1 SGHTS, CDR2 YDEGEE.

The V gene is TRBV19, the J gene TRBJ2-3; maybe TRBD2 (5 bases). Deletions cut 4 bases from V and 6 bases from J, with 14 bases between. This CDR3 region has 14 residues. Looked up from germline, CDR1 is LNHDA and CDR2 is SQIVND (reference sequence). CDR3 in DNA: TGTGCCAGTAGTAAGGCCGGGGTTTTGGATACGCAGTATTTT. Encoded protein: CASSKAGVLDTQYF.

V is TRBV12-5 and J is TRBJ2-3; the D is unclear. Germline CDR1 and CDR2: LGHNT and FRNRAP. This CDR3 contains 16 residues. V lost 1 base and J lost 2, with 13 bases in between. The CDR3 coding sequence is TGTGCTAGTGGTTTGGATCCCCCCCCACACACAGATACGCAGTATTTT. This gives the protein CASGLDPPPHTDTQYF.

This clone was observed a single time. This chain uses TRBV19 with TRBJ2-1, with 7 bases fitting TRBD2. The CDR3 is 13 amino acids. With 7 bases clipped from V and 8 bases from J, the junction kept 8 bases outside the gene matches. The germline CDR1 and CDR2 sequences are LNHDA and SQIVND (reference sequence). The CDR3 coding sequence is TGTGCCAGTAAAGAGTTCCGGGAGGATGAGCAGTTCTTC. It specifies CASKEFREDEQFF.